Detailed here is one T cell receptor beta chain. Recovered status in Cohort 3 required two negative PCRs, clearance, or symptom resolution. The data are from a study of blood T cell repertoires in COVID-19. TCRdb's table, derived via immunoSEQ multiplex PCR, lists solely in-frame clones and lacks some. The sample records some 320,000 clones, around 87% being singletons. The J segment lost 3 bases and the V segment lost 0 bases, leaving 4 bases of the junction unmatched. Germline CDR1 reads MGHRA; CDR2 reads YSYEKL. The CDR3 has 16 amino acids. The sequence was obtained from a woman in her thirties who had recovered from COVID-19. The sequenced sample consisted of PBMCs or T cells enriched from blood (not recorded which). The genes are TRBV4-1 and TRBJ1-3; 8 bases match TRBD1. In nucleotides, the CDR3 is TGCGCCAGCAGCCAAGAAGACAGGGGTTATGGAAACACCATATATTTT. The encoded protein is CASSQEDRGYGNTIYF.